This T cell receptor (beta chain) was captured by sequencing in a study of neurological immune-mediated disorders. Study results and limitations: One cluster of related CDR3 sequences contained, by phylogenetic grouping, the repertoires of 18 of 34 multiple sclerosis patients and formed a possible signature. It was HTLV-1-associated myelopathy that showed the most TCR clonal expansion, while multiple sclerosis showed the least, falling below healthy controls.

V shed 6 bases and J 7 bases; nucleotides not matched to a gene: 7. The CDR3 is made up of 14 amino acids. Germline-derived CDR1 and CDR2 are MNHEY and SVGEGT. This clonotype was found many times. Its target is not known. Unsorted libraries were prepared from 2 million PBMCs that had been stored at -80 C. Each CDR3 protein is one row after TCRdb ran MiXCR on the 5' RACE reads. The sample contains more than 40,000 distinct CDR3 sequences, around 2.9% of which appear only once. The chain links TRBV6-2 or TRBV6-3 to TRBJ1-1, with 11 bases matching TRBD1. The receptor was derived from a woman aged 50 to 60 with multiple sclerosis. Sequenced material: PBMCs. For the CDR3, the DNA is TGTGCCAGCAGACGAGGACAGGGGGCGGGTGAAGCTTTCTTT. Its translation: CASRRGQGAGEAFF.